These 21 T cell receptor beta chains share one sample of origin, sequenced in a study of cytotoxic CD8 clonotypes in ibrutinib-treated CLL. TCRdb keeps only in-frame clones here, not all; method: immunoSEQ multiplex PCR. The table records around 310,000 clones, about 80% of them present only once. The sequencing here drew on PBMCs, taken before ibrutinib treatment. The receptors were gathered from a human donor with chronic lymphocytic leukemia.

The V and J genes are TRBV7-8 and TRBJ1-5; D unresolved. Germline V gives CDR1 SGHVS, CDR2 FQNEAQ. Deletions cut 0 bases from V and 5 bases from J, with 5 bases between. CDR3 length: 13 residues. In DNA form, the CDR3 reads TGTGCCAGCAGCTTAGCGTCGGATCAGCCCCAGCATTTT. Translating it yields CASSLASDQPQHF.

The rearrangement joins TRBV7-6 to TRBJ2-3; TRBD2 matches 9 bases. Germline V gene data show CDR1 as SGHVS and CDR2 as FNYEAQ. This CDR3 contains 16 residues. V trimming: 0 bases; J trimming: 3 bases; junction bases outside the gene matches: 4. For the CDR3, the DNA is TGTGCCAGCAGCTTAGCTAGCGGGAGTTTAACAGATACGCAGTATTTT. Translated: CASSLASGSLTDTQYF.

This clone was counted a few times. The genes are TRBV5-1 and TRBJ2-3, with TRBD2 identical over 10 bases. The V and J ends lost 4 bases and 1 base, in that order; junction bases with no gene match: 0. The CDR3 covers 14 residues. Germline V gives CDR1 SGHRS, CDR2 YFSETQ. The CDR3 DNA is TGCGCCAGCAGCGGGACTAGCGGCACAGATACGCAGTATTTT. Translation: CASSGTSGTDTQYF.

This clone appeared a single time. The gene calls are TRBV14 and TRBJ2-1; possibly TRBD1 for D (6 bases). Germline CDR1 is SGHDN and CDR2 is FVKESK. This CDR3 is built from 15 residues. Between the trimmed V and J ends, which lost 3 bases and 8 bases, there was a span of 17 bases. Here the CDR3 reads CASSHRLRGFHEQFF. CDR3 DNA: TGTGCCAGCAGCCATCGACTAAGGGGGTTTCATGAGCAGTTCTTC.

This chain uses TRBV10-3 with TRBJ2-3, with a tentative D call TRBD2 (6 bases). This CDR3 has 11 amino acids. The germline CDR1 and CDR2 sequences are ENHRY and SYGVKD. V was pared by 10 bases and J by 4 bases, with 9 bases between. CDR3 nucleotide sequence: TGTGCCACCAGACTAGCAGATACGCAGTATTTT. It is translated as CATRLADTQYF.

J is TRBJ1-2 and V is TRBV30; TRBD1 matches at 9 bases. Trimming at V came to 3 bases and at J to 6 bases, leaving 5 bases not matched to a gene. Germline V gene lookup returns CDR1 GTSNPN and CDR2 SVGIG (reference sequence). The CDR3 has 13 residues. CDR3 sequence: CAWRQTGGNGYTF. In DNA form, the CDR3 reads TGTGCCTGGAGGCAAACAGGGGGCAATGGCTACACCTTC.

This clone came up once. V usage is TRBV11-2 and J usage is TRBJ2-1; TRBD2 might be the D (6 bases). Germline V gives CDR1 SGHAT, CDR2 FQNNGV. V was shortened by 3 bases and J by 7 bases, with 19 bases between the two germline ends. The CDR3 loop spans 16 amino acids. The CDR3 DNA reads TGTGCCAGCAGCTTGGGCTATTCGGCGGGGCGTAATGAGCAGTTCTTC. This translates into CASSLGYSAGRNEQFF. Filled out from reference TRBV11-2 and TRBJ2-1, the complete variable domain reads EAGVAQSPRYKIIEKRQSVAFWCNPISGHATLYWYQQILGQGPKLLIQFQNNGVVDDSQLPKDRFSAERLKGVDSTLKIQPAKLEDSAVYLCASSLGYSAGRNEQFFGPGTRLTVL.

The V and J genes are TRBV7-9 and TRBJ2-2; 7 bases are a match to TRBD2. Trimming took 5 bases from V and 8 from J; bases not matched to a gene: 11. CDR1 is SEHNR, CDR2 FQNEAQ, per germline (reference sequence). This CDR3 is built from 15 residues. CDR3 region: CASSPQWGGSGELFF. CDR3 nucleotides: TGTGCCAGCAGCCCCCAGTGGGGCGGGAGTGGGGAGCTGTTTTTT.

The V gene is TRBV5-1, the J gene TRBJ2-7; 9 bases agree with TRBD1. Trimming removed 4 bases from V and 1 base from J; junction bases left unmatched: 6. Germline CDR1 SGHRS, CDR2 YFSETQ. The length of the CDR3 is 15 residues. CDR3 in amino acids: CASSPTGGSSYEQYF. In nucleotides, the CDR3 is TGCGCCAGCAGCCCGACAGGGGGTAGTTCCTACGAGCAGTACTTC.

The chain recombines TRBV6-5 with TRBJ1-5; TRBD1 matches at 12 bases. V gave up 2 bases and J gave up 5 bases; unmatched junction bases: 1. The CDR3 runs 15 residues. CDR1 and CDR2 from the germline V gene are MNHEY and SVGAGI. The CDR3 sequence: CASSYGTGGDQPQHF. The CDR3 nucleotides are TGTGCCAGCAGTTACGGGACAGGGGGCGATCAGCCCCAGCATTTT.

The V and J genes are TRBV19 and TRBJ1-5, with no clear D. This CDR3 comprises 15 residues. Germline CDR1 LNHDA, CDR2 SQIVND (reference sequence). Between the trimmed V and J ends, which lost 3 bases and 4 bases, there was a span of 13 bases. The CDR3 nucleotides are TGTGCCAGTAGTATCGGGGTGGATGAAAATCAGCCCCAGCATTTT. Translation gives CASSIGVDENQPQHF.

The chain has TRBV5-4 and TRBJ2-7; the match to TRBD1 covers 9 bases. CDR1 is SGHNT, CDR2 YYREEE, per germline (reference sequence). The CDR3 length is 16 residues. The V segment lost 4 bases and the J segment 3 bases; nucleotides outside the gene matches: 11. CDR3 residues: CASSPRTGGLNYEQYF. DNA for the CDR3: TGTGCCAGCAGCCCACGAACAGGGGGCCTCAACTACGAGCAGTACTTC.

The chain's CDR3 is CASSQVPVPRGAGEKLFF. CDR3 bases: TGCGCCAGCAGCCAAGTACCGGTCCCTCGGGGGGCCGGTGAAAAACTGTTTTTT. V is TRBV4-3 and J is TRBJ1-4, with D perhaps matching TRBD1 (6 bases). This CDR3 has 18 residues. V was cut by 1 base and J by 7 bases, with 22 bases left in between. The germline gives CDR1 LGHNA, CDR2 YSLEER.

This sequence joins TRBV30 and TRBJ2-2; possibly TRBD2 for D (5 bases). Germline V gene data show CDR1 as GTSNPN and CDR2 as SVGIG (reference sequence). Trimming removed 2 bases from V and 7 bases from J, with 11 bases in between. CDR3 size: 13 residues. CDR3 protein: CAWSWYRDGELFF. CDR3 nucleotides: TGTGCCTGGAGTTGGTACCGGGACGGGGAGCTGTTTTTT.

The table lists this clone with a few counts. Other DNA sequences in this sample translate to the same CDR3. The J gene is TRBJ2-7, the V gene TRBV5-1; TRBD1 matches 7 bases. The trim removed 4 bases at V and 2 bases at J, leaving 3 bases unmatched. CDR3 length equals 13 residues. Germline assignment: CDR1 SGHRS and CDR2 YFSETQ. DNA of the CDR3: TGCGCCAGCAGCAGGGACAGTACCTACGAGCAGTACTTC. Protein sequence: CASSRDSTYEQYF.

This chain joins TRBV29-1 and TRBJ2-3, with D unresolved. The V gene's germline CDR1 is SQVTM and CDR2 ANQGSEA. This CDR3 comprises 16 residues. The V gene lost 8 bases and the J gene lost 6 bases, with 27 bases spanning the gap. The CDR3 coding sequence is TGCAGCTTCTGCGGCGTCCAAGGCTCGATCACGGATACGCAGTATTTT. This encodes CSFCGVQGSITDTQYF.

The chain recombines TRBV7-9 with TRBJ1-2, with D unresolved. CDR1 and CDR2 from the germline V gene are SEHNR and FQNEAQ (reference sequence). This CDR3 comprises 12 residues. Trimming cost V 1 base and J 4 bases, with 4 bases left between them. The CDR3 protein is CASSLVSYGYTF. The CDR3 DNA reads TGTGCCAGCAGCTTAGTTAGCTATGGCTACACCTTC.

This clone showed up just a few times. The CDR3 region has the DNA TGTGCCAGCAGGGGCACAGGGGGCGCTGAAGCTTTCTTT. This codes for CASRGTGGAEAFF. The chain uses TRBV2 and TRBJ1-1; the match to TRBD1 covers 9 bases. The ends lost 6 bases at V and 6 bases at J; junction bases unmatched: 5. CDR3 length equals 13 residues. Per germline, CDR1 SNHLY and CDR2 FYNNEI.

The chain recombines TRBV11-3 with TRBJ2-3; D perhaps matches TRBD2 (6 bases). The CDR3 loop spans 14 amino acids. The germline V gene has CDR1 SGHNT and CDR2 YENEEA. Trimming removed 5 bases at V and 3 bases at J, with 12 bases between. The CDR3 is CASSQTRGTDTQYF. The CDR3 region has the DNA TGTGCCAGCAGCCAAACCCGGGGGACAGATACGCAGTATTTT.

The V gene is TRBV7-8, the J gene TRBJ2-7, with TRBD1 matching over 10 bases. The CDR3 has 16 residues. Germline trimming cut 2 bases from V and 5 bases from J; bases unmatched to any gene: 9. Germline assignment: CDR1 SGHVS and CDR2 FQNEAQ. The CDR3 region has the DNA TGTGCCAGCAGCTTATCTCGGGGACAGGGGTTCGACGAGCAGTACTTC. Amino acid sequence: CASSLSRGQGFDEQYF.

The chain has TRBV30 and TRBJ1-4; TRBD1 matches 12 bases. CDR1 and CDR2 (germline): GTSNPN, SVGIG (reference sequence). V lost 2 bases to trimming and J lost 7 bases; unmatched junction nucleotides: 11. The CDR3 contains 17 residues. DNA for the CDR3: TGTGCCTGGAGTCCCGGGACAGGGGGCACTCACGGTGAAAAACTGTTTTTT. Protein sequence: CAWSPGTGGTHGEKLFF. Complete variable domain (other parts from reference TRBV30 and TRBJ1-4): SQTIHQWPATLVQPVGSPLSLECTVEGTSNPNLYWYRQAAGRGLQLLFYSVGIGQISSEVPQNLSASRPQDRQFILSSKKLLLSDSGFYLCAWSPGTGGTHGEKLFFGSGTQLSVL.